These 18 T cell receptor beta chains were all obtained from the same sample, sequenced in a study of OX40 agonist ivuxolimab in advanced cancers. Sequenced by immunoSEQ multiplex PCR; TCRdb stores in-frame clones only, minus some. In the table there are tens of thousands of clones, around four fifths of which are singletons. Sequencing used CD4+ or CD8+ T cells sorted from blood, obtained in a trial of the OX40 agonist ivuxolimab. These receptors came from an adult with an advanced solid tumor such as melanoma, head and neck, liver or kidney cancer.

V and J are TRBV4-3 and TRBJ1-1; 8 bases are a match to TRBD1. The CDR3 contains 16 residues. The germline gives CDR1 LGHNA, CDR2 YSLEER. The J segment lost 1 base and the V segment lost 0 bases, leaving 4 bases of the junction unmatched. In DNA form, the CDR3 reads TGCGCCAGCAGCCAAGAACAGGGACAGGCGAACACTGAAGCTTTCTTT. This sequence encodes CASSQEQGQANTEAFF.

This clone was seen a handful of times. The V call is TRBV7-9, the J call TRBJ1-1; unclear D gene. Germline CDR1 reads SEHNR; CDR2 reads FQNEAQ (reference sequence). The CDR3 covers 14 residues. The V end lost 3 bases, the J end lost 4 bases, and 12 bases lay between the germline ends. CDR3 residues: CASSLWVQGTEAFF. The CDR3 coding sequence is TGTGCCAGCAGCTTGTGGGTCCAAGGCACTGAAGCTTTCTTT. Combining the CDR3 with reference TRBV7-9 and TRBJ1-1 gives the whole variable domain DTGVSQNPRHKITKRGQNVTFRCDPISEHNRLYWYRQTLGQGPEFLTYFQNEAQLEKSRLLSDRFSAERPKGSFSTLEIQRTEQGDSAMYLCASSLWVQGTEAFFGQGTRLTVV.

The J gene is TRBJ2-5, the V gene TRBV19; 9 bases are shared with TRBD1. The germline gives CDR1 LNHDA, CDR2 SQIVND (reference sequence). This CDR3 comprises 14 residues. Trimming took 4 bases from V and 5 from J; bases not matched to a gene: 5. The CDR3 protein is CASSNSGTGETQYF. CDR3 bases: TGTGCCAGTAGTAACTCCGGGACAGGGGAGACCCAGTACTTC. The whole variable domain, filled in from reference TRBV19 and TRBJ2-5, reads DGGITQSPKYLFRKEGQNVTLSCEQNLNHDAMYWYRQDPGQGLRLIYYSQIVNDFQKGDIAEGYSVSREKKESFPLTVTSAQKNPTAFYLCASSNSGTGETQYFGPGTRLLVL.

V usage is TRBV5-4 and J usage is TRBJ2-5; 13 bases align to TRBD2. The CDR3 is made up of 16 amino acids. Germline V CDR1 and CDR2: SGHNT, YYREEE (reference sequence). V shed 4 bases and J 0 bases; nucleotides not matched to a gene: 3. The CDR3 DNA sequence: TGTGCCAGCAGCCAGGGACTAGCGGGGAACCAAGAGACCCAGTACTTC. It encodes CASSQGLAGNQETQYF.

The V call is TRBV5-8, the J call TRBJ2-5; a possible D gene is TRBD1 (5 bases). V was trimmed by 4 bases and J by 2 bases, leaving 15 bases between them. Germline V gene data show CDR1 as SGHTS and CDR2 as YDEGEE. The CDR3 loop spans 15 amino acids. CDR3 region: CASSRPQGLQETQYF. CDR3 nucleotides: TGTGCCAGCAGCCGCCCCCAGGGTTTACAAGAGACCCAGTACTTC.

This rearrangement joins TRBV7-2 to TRBJ2-5; D is unresolved. The germline gives CDR1 SGHTA, CDR2 FQGNSA. V was clipped by 8 bases and J by 1 base, with 14 bases between them. This CDR3 has 14 amino acids. The CDR3 DNA reads TGTGCCAGCGGATATTACAGCCCCCAAGAGACCCAGTACTTC. This sequence encodes CASGYYSPQETQYF.

The chain links TRBV5-4 to TRBJ1-2; D may be TRBD1 (5 bases). CDR1 SGHNT and CDR2 YYREEE come from the germline V gene (reference sequence). The V gene lost 0 bases and the J gene lost 8 bases, with 8 bases spanning the gap. This CDR3 is 12 amino acids long. In DNA, the CDR3 is TGTGCCAGCAGCTTGGTGGGGGGAGGCTACACCTTC. Translating gives CASSLVGGGYTF. Variable domain in full (rest from reference TRBV5-4 and TRBJ1-2): ETGVTQSPTHLIKTRGQQVTLRCSSQSGHNTVSWYQQALGQGPQFIFQYYREEENGRGNFPPRFSGLQFPNYSSELNVNALELDDSALYLCASSLVGGGYTFGSGTRLTVV.

J is TRBJ1-5 and V is TRBV27; 7 nucleotides match TRBD1. Looked up from germline, CDR1 is MNHEY and CDR2 is SMNVEV (reference sequence). V was clipped by 6 bases and J by 5 bases; unmatched bases: 7. There are 14 residues in the CDR3. CDR3 protein: CASSQQGWDQPQHF. CDR3 coding DNA: TGTGCCAGCAGCCAACAGGGGTGGGATCAGCCCCAGCATTTT.

This clone was seen a handful of times. This rearrangement joins TRBV14 to TRBJ1-2; TRBD1 matches at 8 bases. The CDR3 contains 14 residues. Germline CDR1 is SGHDN and CDR2 is FVKESK. Germline trimming cut 4 bases from V and 5 bases from J; bases unmatched to any gene: 6. The CDR3 DNA is TGTGCCAGCAGCCCTTCGACAGGGGAGTATGGCTACACCTTC. It specifies CASSPSTGEYGYTF.

A few counts support this clone. The chain uses TRBV30 and TRBJ1-5, with unresolved D. Germline V gene data show CDR1 as GTSNPN and CDR2 as SVGIG (reference sequence). The CDR3 runs to 14 residues. V shed 5 bases and J shed 2 bases, with 13 bases lying between them. As DNA, the CDR3 is TGTGCCTGGGGGAGAGGGTACGGCAATCAGCCCCAGCATTTT. Protein sequence: CAWGRGYGNQPQHF. Complete variable domain (other parts from reference TRBV30 and TRBJ1-5): SQTIHQWPATLVQPVGSPLSLECTVEGTSNPNLYWYRQAAGRGLQLLFYSVGIGQISSEVPQNLSASRPQDRQFILSSKKLLLSDSGFYLCAWGRGYGNQPQHFGDGTRLSIL.

The chain is built from TRBV5-1 and TRBJ2-3; D is possibly TRBD1 or TRBD2 (5 bases each). Germline CDR1 and CDR2: SGHRS and YFSETQ. Trimming removed 0 bases from V and 0 bases from J, with 8 bases in between. CDR3 size: 15 residues. DNA of the CDR3: TGCGCCAGCAGCTTGGTTGGGGGAAGCACAGATACGCAGTATTTT. As protein: CASSLVGGSTDTQYF.

This chain joins TRBV4-2 and TRBJ2-7, with TRBD1 matching over 10 bases. The germline gives CDR1 LGHNA, CDR2 YNFKEQ. V lost 6 bases, J lost 5 bases, and 1 base stayed unmatched. The CDR3 totals 12 residues. CDR3 coding DNA: TGTGCCAGCAGGGACAGGGGGGACGAGCAGTACTTC. As protein: CASRDRGDEQYF.

For the CDR3, the DNA is TGTGCCAGCAGCGCGTATCCGGGACTGAAAACAGATACGCAGTATTTT. It specifies CASSAYPGLKTDTQYF. The V call is TRBV7-2, the J call TRBJ2-3, with TRBD2 as a possible D gene (6 bases). Trimming removed 5 bases at V and 3 bases at J, with 18 bases between. Germline V gene sequence: CDR1 SGHTA, CDR2 FQGNSA. The CDR3 length is 16 residues.

This rearrangement joins TRBV19 to TRBJ2-4, with D possibly being TRBD1 or TRBD2 (6 bases each). The ends were cut back, 4 bases at V and 0 bases at J, with 10 bases in the middle. Germline V gene lookup returns CDR1 LNHDA and CDR2 SQIVND (reference sequence). The CDR3 runs to 15 residues. CDR3 protein: CASSKQGLAKNIQYF. In nucleotides, the CDR3 is TGTGCCAGTAGTAAACAGGGACTAGCCAAAAACATTCAGTACTTC.

The chain uses TRBV10-2 and TRBJ2-5; D call uncertain. This CDR3 spans 14 amino acids. Germline V gene data show CDR1 as WSHSY and CDR2 as SAAADI. V lost 2 bases and J 1 base, leaving 8 bases between the germline ends. CDR3 nucleotides: TGCGCCAGCAGTGAGGTGGGCGGCCAAGAGACCCAGTACTTC. Translating it yields CASSEVGGQETQYF.

This clone was recorded only once. This chain uses TRBV11-2 with TRBJ1-6, with no clear D. CDR3 size: 14 residues. In germline, CDR1 is SGHAT, CDR2 FQNNGV. The V end lost 2 bases, the J end lost 7 bases, and 9 bases lay between the germline ends. CDR3 sequence: CASSLLQKNSPLHF. CDR3 coding DNA: TGTGCCAGCAGCTTACTACAGAAGAATTCACCCCTCCACTTT.

This chain connects TRBV7-2 to TRBJ1-5; TRBD1 agrees at 10 bases. Germline CDR1 SGHTA, CDR2 FQGNSA. The CDR3 totals 15 residues. V lost 3 bases to trimming and J lost 5 bases; unmatched junction nucleotides: 4. CDR3 residues: CASSFGDRGDQPQHF. In DNA, the CDR3 is TGTGCCAGCAGCTTCGGGGACAGGGGTGATCAGCCCCAGCATTTT.

This clone was picked up a small number of times. The rearrangement joins TRBV9 to TRBJ1-2; D possibly corresponds to TRBD1 (5 bases). V lost 0 bases and J 4 bases, leaving 13 bases between the germline ends. Germline CDR1 reads SGDLS; CDR2 reads YYNGEE. This CDR3 has 15 amino acids. In DNA form, the CDR3 reads TGTGCCAGCAGCGTAGACAGGAGCCCTATCTATGGCTACACCTTC. Translated: CASSVDRSPIYGYTF.